In its sample, the clone carrying this T cell receptor (beta chain) was seen a few times. Its antigen is still unknown. This entry comes from a study of blood T cells in healthy people across ages. Study outcomes and limitations: Older individuals had lower TCR beta diversity per million T cells (the decline was roughly linear).

Alongside a J-beta primer mix, a sample-barcoded 5' primer served in a second PCR lasting about 7 to 11 cycles. TCRdb called the 5' RACE reads again in MiXCR, with one record for every CDR3 protein. Counted here are about 1.7 million distinct CDR3 sequences, approximately 30% occurring once; the ten biggest clones make up 6.5% to 8.5%. CDR3 size: 15 residues. Trimming removed 2 bases at V and 13 bases at J, with 21 bases between. Germline V CDR1 and CDR2: MNHEY, SVGAGI. This sequence was found in a woman in her twenties or thirties in good health. Sequenced material: blood. This chain connects TRBV6-5 to TRBJ2-4; D gene uncertain. CDR3 bases: TGTGCCAGCAGTTACCAGCTAAGCTCCTACAATGAGCAGTACTTC. It translates to CASSYQLSSYNEQYF.